The 22 T cell receptor beta chains below come from one sample, sequenced in a study of PD-1 blockade in classical Hodgkin lymphoma. All patients relapsed after autologous stem cell transplantation, and brentuximab vedotin exposure varied. Assay: immunoSEQ multiplex PCR; the TCRdb copy retains only in-frame clones and omits some. The data contain roughly 140,000 clones, about 78% of them singletons. Sequencing was performed on peripheral blood mononuclear cells (PBMCs), taken before the second cycle of nivolumab. Every receptor here comes from a human donor with classical Hodgkin lymphoma.

This clone was counted only a few times. The rearrangement links TRBV11-2 to TRBJ1-1; D might be TRBD1 (5 bases). The V gene lost 5 bases and the J gene lost 5 bases, with 15 bases spanning the gap. Per germline, CDR1 SGHAT and CDR2 FQNNGV. This CDR3 has 14 amino acids. Written as DNA, the CDR3 is TGTGCCAGCAGCCTTAGTCAGGGTAGGACTGAAGCTTTCTTT. Translated, it gives CASSLSQGRTEAFF.

On this clone itself: This sample also contains other DNA sequences that code for the same CDR3. The chain joins TRBV7-2 to TRBJ2-5, with 7 bases fitting TRBD1. The CDR3 sequence is 14 residues long. Trimming cost V 5 bases and J 4 bases; bases outside gene matches: 7. CDR1 is SGHTA, CDR2 FQGNSA, per germline. The CDR3 region has the DNA TGTGCCAGCAGCCCTAGACAGGGCCGAGAGACCCAGTACTTC. Amino acid sequence: CASSPRQGRETQYF. Together with reference TRBV7-2 and TRBJ2-5, the CDR3 gives the full variable domain: GAGVSQSPSNKVTEKGKDVELRCDPISGHTALYWYRQSLGQGLEFLIYFQGNSAPDKSGLPSDRFSAERTGGSVSTLTIQRTQQEDSAVYLCASSPRQGRETQYFGPGTRLLVL.

This rearrangement joins TRBV10-3 to TRBJ1-3; 7 positions match TRBD1. Germline V gene data show CDR1 as ENHRY and CDR2 as SYGVKD. The V and J ends lost 6 bases and 3 bases, in that order; junction bases with no gene match: 5. The length of the CDR3 is 14 residues. The CDR3 is CAIRAGGLGNTIYF. The CDR3 DNA follows: TGTGCCATCAGGGCAGGGGGTCTTGGAAACACCATATATTTT.

In its sample, this clone was seen a few times. This sequence joins TRBV9 and TRBJ1-5; the match to TRBD1 covers 7 bases. The length of the CDR3 is 15 residues. J lost 2 bases, V lost 3 bases, and 5 bases had no gene match. CDR1 SGDLS and CDR2 YYNGEE come from the germline V gene. CDR3 protein: CASSAQGTGNQPQHF. The CDR3 DNA sequence: TGTGCCAGCAGCGCACAGGGGACGGGCAATCAGCCCCAGCATTTT.

The J gene is TRBJ1-2, the V gene TRBV6-6; a possible D gene is TRBD1 (6 bases). V was cut by 5 bases and J by 4 bases, with 8 bases left in between. The germline gives CDR1 MNHNY, CDR2 SVGAGI (reference sequence). CDR3 length: 12 amino acids. CDR3 in DNA: TGTGCCAGCAGTCCGGGGGCCTATGGCTACACCTTC. It translates to CASSPGAYGYTF.

This clone was picked up one time. Sequence at one end of the junction differs from germline and may be a read error. The CDR3 region is CAGSLGTAVYGYTF. The CDR3 region has the DNA TGTGCCGGCAGCCTGGGCACGGCAGTCTATGGCTACACCTTC. The chain is built from TRBV5-6 and TRBJ1-2; D gene uncertain. The CDR3 length is 14 residues. Germline CDR1 and CDR2: SGHDT and YYEEEE. The complete variable domain, with remaining parts taken from reference TRBV5-6 and TRBJ1-2, reads DAGVTQSPTHLIKTRGQQVTLRCSPKSGHDTVSWYQQALGQGPQFIFQYYEEEERQRGNFPDRFSGHQFPNYSSELNVNALLLGDSALYLCAGSLGTAVYGYTFGSGTRLTVV.

This clone has just one count. The V and J genes are TRBV19 and TRBJ1-1; the D gene is possibly TRBD1 (5 bases). The CDR3 spans 14 residues. V was pared by 3 bases and J by 2 bases, with 10 bases between. Germline V gene data show CDR1 as LNHDA and CDR2 as SQIVND (reference sequence). In DNA form, the CDR3 reads TGTGCCAGTAGTATCCTTCAGGGAAACACTGAAGCTTTCTTT. This sequence encodes CASSILQGNTEAFF.

This sequence joins TRBV7-9 and TRBJ1-2; D unclear. Trimming shortened V by 0 bases and J by 3 bases, and 5 bases separated the two germline ends. Germline V gene lookup returns CDR1 SEHNR and CDR2 FQNEAQ (reference sequence). CDR3 length equals 13 residues. This CDR3 reads CASSLARHYGYTF. The CDR3 DNA sequence: TGTGCCAGCAGCTTAGCCAGACACTATGGCTACACCTTC.

This chain connects TRBV4-2 to TRBJ1-2; 10 bases match TRBD1. Germline CDR1 reads LGHNA; CDR2 reads YNFKEQ. After removal of 0 bases from V and 8 bases from J, the junction contained 6 bases not matched to a gene. The CDR3 length is 15 residues. The CDR3 bases are TGTGCCAGCAGCCAAGAGCGGACAGGGGGTTTGGGCTACACCTTC. Its translation is CASSQERTGGLGYTF.

V is TRBV7-9 and J is TRBJ1-5; D not certain. V gave up 3 bases and J gave up 2 bases, with 5 bases separating them. CDR3 length equals 13 residues. The germline gives CDR1 SEHNR, CDR2 FQNEAQ (reference sequence). DNA for the CDR3: TGTGCCAGCAGCTTGTCTGGCAATCAGCCCCAGCATTTT. It encodes CASSLSGNQPQHF. Supplemented by reference TRBV7-9 and TRBJ1-5, the full variable domain reads DTGVSQNPRHKITKRGQNVTFRCDPISEHNRLYWYRQTLGQGPEFLTYFQNEAQLEKSRLLSDRFSAERPKGSFSTLEIQRTEQGDSAMYLCASSLSGNQPQHFGDGTRLSIL.

The V gene is TRBV7-3, the J gene TRBJ2-2; tentative D call: TRBD1 (6 bases). Germline CDR1 and CDR2: SGHTA and FQGTGA. This CDR3 comprises 14 residues. The V and J ends lost 6 bases and 2 bases respectively, with 10 bases between them. DNA of the CDR3: TGTGCCAGCAGGGACAGCTACAACACCGGGGAGCTGTTTTTT. Translating gives CASRDSYNTGELFF.

The rearrangement links TRBV10-3 to TRBJ2-7; weak D call: TRBD2 (6 bases). Germline V gene sequence: CDR1 ENHRY, CDR2 SYGVKD. V was trimmed by 4 bases and J by 0 bases, leaving 16 bases between them. CDR3 length: 16 amino acids. Here the CDR3 reads CAISVHRDGSSYEQYF. In DNA, the CDR3 is TGTGCCATCAGTGTTCATCGGGACGGGAGCTCCTACGAGCAGTACTTC.

This chain connects TRBV6-1 to TRBJ2-7, with 7 bases identical to TRBD1. Germline lookup yields CDR1 MNHNS and CDR2 SASEGT. V lost 7 bases, J lost 4 bases, and 4 bases stayed unmatched. There are 12 residues in the CDR3. The CDR3 DNA follows: TGTGCCAGCAAACCGACAGGGTACGAGCAGTACTTC. Protein sequence: CASKPTGYEQYF.

This rearrangement joins TRBV7-9 to TRBJ2-5; D is perhaps TRBD1 (5 bases). Germline CDR1 and CDR2: SEHNR and FQNEAQ (reference sequence). The length of the CDR3 is 13 residues. Trimming shortened V by 6 bases and J by 2 bases, and 10 bases separated the two germline ends. The CDR3 DNA reads as TGTGCCAGCAGATTGGACATACAAGAGACCCAGTACTTC. Its protein is CASRLDIQETQYF.

The V call is TRBV11-3, the J call TRBJ2-3; TRBD2 is a possible D gene (7 bases). V lost 6 bases and J lost 4, with 29 bases in between. CDR1 is SGHNT and CDR2 is YENEEA in the germline V gene. There are 19 residues in the CDR3. The CDR3 region is CASRSGGGRPNGDPDTQYF. The CDR3, as DNA: TGTGCCAGCAGATCCGGCGGGGGCCGGCCCAACGGAGATCCAGATACGCAGTATTTT.

The V gene is TRBV4-1, the J gene TRBJ2-3; 7 positions match TRBD2. CDR1 and CDR2 from the germline V gene are MGHRA and YSYEKL. The CDR3 runs 16 residues. With 6 bases clipped from V and 0 bases from J, the junction kept 9 bases outside the gene matches. CDR3 residues: CASRREAGDSTDTQYF. The CDR3 DNA is TGCGCCAGCAGACGCGAGGCGGGGGACAGCACAGATACGCAGTATTTT.

This clone was recorded once. The chain joins TRBV6-6 to TRBJ2-7, with 10 positions matching TRBD1. This CDR3 has 14 residues. The V gene's germline CDR1 is MNHNY and CDR2 SVGAGI (reference sequence). After removal of 7 bases from V and 4 bases from J, the junction contained 7 bases not matched to a gene. CDR3 sequence (DNA): TGTGCCAGCAATCCAGGACAGGGGGTTTACGAGCAGTACTTC. This sequence encodes CASNPGQGVYEQYF.

This clone was counted only a few times. The chain links TRBV7-3 to TRBJ2-1, with D maybe TRBD1 (6 bases). Germline loops: CDR1 SGHTA, CDR2 FQGTGA. V lost 0 bases to trimming and J lost 9 bases, with 9 bases between them. This CDR3 is 13 amino acids long. The CDR3 DNA follows: TGTGCCAGCAGCTTAACAAGGGGGTTTGAGCAGTTCTTC. Amino acids: CASSLTRGFEQFF.

This chain connects TRBV7-9 to TRBJ2-1; D uncertain. CDR1 is SEHNR, CDR2 FQNEAQ, per germline (reference sequence). This CDR3 is built from 13 residues. The V end was cut by 1 base, the J end by 8 bases, with 9 bases between. Here the CDR3 reads CASSLGLADEQFF. CDR3 sequence (DNA): TGTGCCAGCAGCTTAGGTTTGGCGGATGAGCAGTTCTTC.

The chain recombines TRBV7-2 with TRBJ2-3; no definite D call. Germline CDR1 is SGHTA and CDR2 is FQGNSA. V lost 6 bases, J lost 4 bases, and 11 bases lay in between. CDR3 size: 13 residues. The DNA for the CDR3 is TGTGCCAGCAGTTACCGAGCCCCAGATACGCAGTATTTT. Translated, it gives CASSYRAPDTQYF.

This rearrangement joins TRBV7-9 to TRBJ2-1; 8 positions agree with TRBD1. Per germline, CDR1 SEHNR and CDR2 FQNEAQ (reference sequence). The junction had 11 bases not matched to a gene; V was cut back by 5 bases and J by 2 bases. The CDR3 has 17 amino acids. The CDR3 DNA reads as TGTGCCAGCAGCGCAATAGCCAGGGGGCGAACCTACAATGAGCAGTTCTTC. The encoded protein is CASSAIARGRTYNEQFF.

This chain connects TRBV19 to TRBJ2-1; 9 bases map to TRBD1. CDR1 and CDR2 (germline): LNHDA, SQIVND (reference sequence). V shed 7 bases and J 8 bases; nucleotides not matched to a gene: 9. This CDR3 spans 14 amino acids. The CDR3 DNA follows: TGTGCCAGTACTCAGGACAGGGGACTCGATGAGCAGTTCTTC. Its translation: CASTQDRGLDEQFF.